This TCR beta chain was recorded in a study of blood T cell repertoires in COVID-19. Overall study context: From T cells, B-cell-depleted T cells, or PBMCs came the material, which was cDNA or gDNA.

Cohort allocation depended upon clinical history that participants reported. The CDR3 is 15 amino acids. In germline, CDR1 is SNHLY, CDR2 FYNNEI. With 6 bases clipped from V and 3 bases from J, the junction kept 6 bases outside the gene matches. Source study methods: Estimates of nucleated cell counts were drawn from the amplification of reference gene primers. Here immunoSEQ multiplex PCR was the method, and the copy in TCRdb shows in-frame clones only, minus some. From that table come the V and J calls and clone size; the DNA was used to work out D and trimming. The data contain 200,000 to 250,000 clones, around four fifths of them singletons.

Sequences were obtained from PBMCs or T cells enriched from blood (not recorded which). This clonotype was obtained from a woman aged 50 to 60 who had been exposed to COVID-19. The chain is built from TRBV2 and TRBJ2-1, with 9 bases matching TRBD1. This CDR3 reads CASRAGTGSYNEQFF. For the CDR3, the DNA is TGTGCCAGCAGGGCCGGGACAGGGAGCTACAATGAGCAGTTCTTC.